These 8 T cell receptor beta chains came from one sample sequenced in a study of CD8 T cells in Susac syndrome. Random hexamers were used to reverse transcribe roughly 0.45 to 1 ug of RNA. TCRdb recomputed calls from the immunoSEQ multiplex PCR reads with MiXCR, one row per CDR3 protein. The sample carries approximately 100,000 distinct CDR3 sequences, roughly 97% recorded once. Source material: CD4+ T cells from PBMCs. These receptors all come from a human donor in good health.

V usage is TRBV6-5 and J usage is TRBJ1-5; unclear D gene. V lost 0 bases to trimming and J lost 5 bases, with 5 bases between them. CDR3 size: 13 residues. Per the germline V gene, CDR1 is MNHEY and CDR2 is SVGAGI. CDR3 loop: CASSYSVYQPQHF. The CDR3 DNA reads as TGTGCCAGCAGTTACTCGGTGTATCAGCCCCAGCATTTT.

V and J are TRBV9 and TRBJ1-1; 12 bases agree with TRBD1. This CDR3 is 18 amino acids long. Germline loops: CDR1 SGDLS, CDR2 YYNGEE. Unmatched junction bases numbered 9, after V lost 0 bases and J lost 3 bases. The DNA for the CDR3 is TGTGCCAGCAGCGTAGCTCCGGGGGGGACAGGGGGCCACACTGAAGCTTTCTTT. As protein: CASSVAPGGTGGHTEAFF. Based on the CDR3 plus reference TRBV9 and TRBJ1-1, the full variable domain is DSGVTQTPKHLITATGQRVTLRCSPRSGDLSVYWYQQSLDQGLQFLIQYYNGEERAKGNILERFSAQQFPDLHSELNLSSLELGDSALYFCASSVAPGGTGGHTEAFFGQGTRLTVV.

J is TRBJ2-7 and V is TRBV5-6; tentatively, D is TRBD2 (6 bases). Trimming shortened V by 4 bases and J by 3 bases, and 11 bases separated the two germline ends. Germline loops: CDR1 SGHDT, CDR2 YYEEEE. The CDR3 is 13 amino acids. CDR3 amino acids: CASSPGLLYEQYF. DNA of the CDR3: TGTGCCAGCAGCCCGGGACTTCTCTACGAGCAGTACTTC.

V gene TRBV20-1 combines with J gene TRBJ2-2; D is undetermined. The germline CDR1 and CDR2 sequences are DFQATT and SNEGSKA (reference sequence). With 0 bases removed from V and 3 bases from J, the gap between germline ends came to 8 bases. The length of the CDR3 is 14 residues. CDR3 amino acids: CSARDRLHTGELFF. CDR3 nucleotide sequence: TGCAGTGCTAGAGATCGCCTCCACACCGGGGAGCTGTTTTTT.

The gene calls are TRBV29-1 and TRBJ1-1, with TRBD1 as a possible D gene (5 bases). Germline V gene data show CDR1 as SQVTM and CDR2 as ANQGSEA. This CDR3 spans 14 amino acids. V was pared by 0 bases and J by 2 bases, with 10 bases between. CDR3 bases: TGCAGCGTTGAAGAAGGGGCGGTAAACACTGAAGCTTTCTTT. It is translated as CSVEEGAVNTEAFF.

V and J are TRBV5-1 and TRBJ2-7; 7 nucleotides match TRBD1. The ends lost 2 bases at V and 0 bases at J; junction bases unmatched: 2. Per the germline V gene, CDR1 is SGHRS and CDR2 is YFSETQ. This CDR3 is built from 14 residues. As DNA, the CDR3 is TGCGCCAGCAGCTTTACAGGGGACTCCTACGAGCAGTACTTC. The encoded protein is CASSFTGDSYEQYF. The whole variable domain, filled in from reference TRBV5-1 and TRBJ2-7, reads KAGVTQTPRYLIKTRGQQVTLSCSPISGHRSVSWYQQTPGQGLQFLFEYFSETQRNKGNFPGRFSGRQFSNSRSEMNVSTLELGDSALYLCASSFTGDSYEQYFGPGTRLTVT.

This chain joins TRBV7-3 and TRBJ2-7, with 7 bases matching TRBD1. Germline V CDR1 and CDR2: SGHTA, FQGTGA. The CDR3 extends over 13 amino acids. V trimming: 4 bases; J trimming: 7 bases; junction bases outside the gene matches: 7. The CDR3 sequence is CASSSRQGEEQYF. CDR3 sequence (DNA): TGTGCCAGCAGCTCACGACAGGGTGAAGAGCAGTACTTC. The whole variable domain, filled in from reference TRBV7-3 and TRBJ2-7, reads GAGVSQTPSNKVTEKGKYVELRCDPISGHTALYWYRQSLGQGPEFLIYFQGTGAADDSGLPNDRFFAVRPEGSVSTLKIQRTERGDSAVYLCASSSRQGEEQYFGPGTRLTVT.

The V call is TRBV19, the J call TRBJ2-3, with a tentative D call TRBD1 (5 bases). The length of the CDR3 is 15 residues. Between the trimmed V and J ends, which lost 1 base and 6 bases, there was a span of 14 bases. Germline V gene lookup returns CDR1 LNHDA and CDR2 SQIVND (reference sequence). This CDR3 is CASSIGPQGEDTQYF. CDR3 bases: TGTGCCAGTAGTATAGGCCCCCAGGGCGAGGATACGCAGTATTTT.